This T cell receptor beta chain is drawn from a study of blood T cell repertoires in COVID-19. Study in general: The origin of the acute and convalescent COVID-19 samples was the United States, Italy and Spain. Sources were T cells, B-cell-depleted T cells, or PBMCs; the material itself was cDNA or gDNA.

During active infection, Seattle patients enrolled and were then monitored through disease. The table came from immunoSEQ multiplex PCR; TCRdb's copy has only in-frame clones and leaves some out. Of around 440,000 clones listed, around 88% are singletons. CDR1 is SNHLY and CDR2 is FYNNEI in the germline V gene. V trimming: 8 bases; J trimming: 5 bases; junction bases outside the gene matches: 14. The CDR3 covers 15 residues. The source of this sequence is a woman aged 45-65 years with COVID-19, enrolled during active disease. The source material was peripheral blood. This chain connects TRBV2 to TRBJ2-5, with 7 bases that match TRBD1. The CDR3 DNA sequence: TGTGCCAGCGCCACGGAAAGGGGGCGCGGGGAGACCCAGTACTTC. It translates to CASATERGRGETQYF.